The present T cell receptor (beta chain) was sequenced within a study of blood T cell repertoires in COVID-19. Study background: Whether acute or convalescent, the COVID-19 samples came from the United States, Italy and Spain.

CDR1 is SGHKS and CDR2 is YYEKEE in the germline V gene (reference sequence). The CDR3 has 18 amino acids. V lost 0 bases to trimming and J lost 4 bases; unmatched junction nucleotides: 7. Method: immunoSEQ multiplex PCR; TCRdb's copy keeps in-frame clones and lacks some. The table lists about 300,000 clones, roughly 86% of them singletons, with approximately 2.9% in the top ten. Participants were aged about 18 to 89 years from around 24 US areas. Which cohort a participant joined came from the clinical history participants gave. This sequence was found in a woman between 50 and 59 years old who had been exposed to COVID-19. The sequenced sample was PBMCs or T cells enriched from blood (not recorded which). The rearrangement joins TRBV5-5 to TRBJ2-2, with TRBD2 matching over 12 bases. The chain's CDR3 is CASSLGLAGARGTGELFF. In DNA, the CDR3 is TGTGCCAGCAGCTTGGGACTAGCGGGGGCGCGGGGCACCGGGGAGCTGTTTTTT.